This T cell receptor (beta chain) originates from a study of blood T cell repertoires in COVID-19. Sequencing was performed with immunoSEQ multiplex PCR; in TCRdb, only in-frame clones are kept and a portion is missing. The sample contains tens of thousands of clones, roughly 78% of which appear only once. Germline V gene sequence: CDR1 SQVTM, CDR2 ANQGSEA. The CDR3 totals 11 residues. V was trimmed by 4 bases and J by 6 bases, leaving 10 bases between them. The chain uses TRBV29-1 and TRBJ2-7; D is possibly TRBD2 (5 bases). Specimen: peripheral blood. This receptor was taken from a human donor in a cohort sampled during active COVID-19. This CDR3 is CSVGGNGEQYF. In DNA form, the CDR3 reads TGCAGCGTTGGAGGGAATGGCGAGCAGTACTTC.